This T cell receptor (beta chain) appears in the sequencing data of a study of graft-versus-host responses after intestinal transplantation. The method was immunoSEQ multiplex PCR; TCRdb's version includes in-frame clones alone and lacks a portion of them. The sample holds 20,000 to 25,000 clones, about 45% seen once. Responders (approximately 200,000, CFSE-labeled) met approximately 200,000 stimulators that were irradiated and violet-dye-labeled. This clone turned up a few times. CDR3 length: 13 residues. Germline assignment: CDR1 SQVTM and CDR2 ANQGSEA. The V gene lost 7 bases and the J gene lost 5 bases, with 18 bases spanning the gap.

The sequence was obtained from a human patient who was an organ donor for intestinal transplantation. The material sequenced was alloreactive CD8+ T cells from a mixed lymphocyte reaction culture, taken before transplantation. The subset: CFSE-low proliferating T cells sorted from roughly six-day pre-transplant mixed lymphocyte reaction (GvH or HvG direction). This chain uses TRBV29-1 with TRBJ2-7; D perhaps matches TRBD2 (5 bases). Here the CDR3 DNA reads TGCAGCGCGGCCCACGGGGTCGGGAACGAGCAGTACTTC. Translation: CSAAHGVGNEQYF.